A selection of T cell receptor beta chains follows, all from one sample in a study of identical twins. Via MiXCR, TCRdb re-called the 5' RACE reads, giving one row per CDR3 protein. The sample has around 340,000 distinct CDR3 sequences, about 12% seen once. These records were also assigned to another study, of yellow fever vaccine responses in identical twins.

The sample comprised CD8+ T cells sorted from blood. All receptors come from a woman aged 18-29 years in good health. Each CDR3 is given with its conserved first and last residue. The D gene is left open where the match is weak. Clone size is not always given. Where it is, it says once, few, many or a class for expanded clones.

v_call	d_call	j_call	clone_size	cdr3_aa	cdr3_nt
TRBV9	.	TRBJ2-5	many	CASSDRYQETQYF	TGTGCCAGCAGCGATCGGTACCAAGAGACCCAGTACTTC
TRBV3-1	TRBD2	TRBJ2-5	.	CASSQGVTAGGHQETQYF	TGTGCCAGCAGCCAAGGGGTCACAGCGGGAGGCCACCAAGAGACCCAGTACTTC
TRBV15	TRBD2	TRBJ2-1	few	CATSGTSGSYNEQFF	TGTGCCACCAGTGGGACTAGCGGGAGCTACAATGAGCAGTTCTTC
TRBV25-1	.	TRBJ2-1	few	CASSDPRRGTGDGEQFF	TGTGCCAGCAGTGACCCGAGGAGGGGGACGGGGGACGGGGAGCAGTTCTTC
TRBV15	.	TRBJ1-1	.	CATSREQVSAEAFF	TGTGCCACCAGCAGGGAACAGGTTTCGGCTGAAGCTTTCTTT
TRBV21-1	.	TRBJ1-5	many	CASSKRTGTNQPQHF	TGTGCCAGCAGCAAAAGGACAGGGACCAATCAGCCCCAGCATTTT
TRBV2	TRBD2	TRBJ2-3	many	CASSVWTSDHKADTQYF	TGTGCCAGCAGTGTGTGGACTAGCGACCACAAGGCAGATACGCAGTATTTT
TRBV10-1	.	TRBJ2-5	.	CASSEGSDGTQYF	TGCGCCAGCAGTGAAGGAAGCGATGGGACCCAGTACTTC
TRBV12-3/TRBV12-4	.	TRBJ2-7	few	CASSFAGRDEQYF	TGTGCCAGCAGTTTTGCGGGACGGGACGAGCAGTACTTC
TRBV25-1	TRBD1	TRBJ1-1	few	CASSETGMGTEAFF	TGTGCCAGCAGTGAGACAGGGATGGGCACTGAAGCTTTCTTT
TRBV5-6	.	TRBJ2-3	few	CASSLWGGRGDTQYF	TGTGCCAGCAGCTTGTGGGGGGGGCGCGGAGATACGCAGTATTTT
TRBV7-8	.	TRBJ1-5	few	CASSLARHFHGNQPQHF	TGTGCCAGCAGCTTAGCGCGTCATTTCCACGGAAATCAGCCCCAGCATTTT
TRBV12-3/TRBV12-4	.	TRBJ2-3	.	CASTQVGRSGFTDTQYF	TGTGCCAGCACCCAAGTGGGGAGATCGGGGTTCACAGATACGCAGTATTTT
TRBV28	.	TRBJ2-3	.	CASSLGSVSTDTQYF	TGTGCCAGCAGTTTAGGATCCGTGTCCACAGATACGCAGTATTTT
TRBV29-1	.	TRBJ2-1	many	CSVEKPTYNEQFF	TGCAGCGTTGAAAAGCCCACCTACAATGAGCAGTTCTTC
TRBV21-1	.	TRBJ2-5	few	CASSKSRGETQYF	TGTGCCAGCAGCAAGTCTAGAGGGGAGACCCAGTACTTC
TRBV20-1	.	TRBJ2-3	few	CSASAPDTQYF	TGCAGTGCTAGTGCCCCAGATACGCAGTATTTT
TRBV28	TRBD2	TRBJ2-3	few	CASSFPAGGPSDGIILTDTQYF	TGTGCCAGCAGTTTCCCAGCGGGAGGCCCCTCCGATGGGATTATTCTCACAGATACGCAGTATTTT
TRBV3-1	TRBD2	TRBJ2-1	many	CASSSPLAGGNEQFF	TGTGCCAGCAGCTCACCGCTAGCGGGAGGCAATGAGCAGTTCTTC